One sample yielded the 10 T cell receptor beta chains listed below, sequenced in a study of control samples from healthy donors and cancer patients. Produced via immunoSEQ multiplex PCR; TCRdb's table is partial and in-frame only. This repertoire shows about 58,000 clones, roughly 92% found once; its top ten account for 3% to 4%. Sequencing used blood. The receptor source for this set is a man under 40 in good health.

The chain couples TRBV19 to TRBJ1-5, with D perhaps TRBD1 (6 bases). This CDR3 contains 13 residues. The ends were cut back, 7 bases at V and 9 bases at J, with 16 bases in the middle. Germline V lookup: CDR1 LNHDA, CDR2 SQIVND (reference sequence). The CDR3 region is CASKDRIQMPQHF. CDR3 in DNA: TGTGCCAGTAAAGACAGGATCCAAATGCCCCAGCATTTT.

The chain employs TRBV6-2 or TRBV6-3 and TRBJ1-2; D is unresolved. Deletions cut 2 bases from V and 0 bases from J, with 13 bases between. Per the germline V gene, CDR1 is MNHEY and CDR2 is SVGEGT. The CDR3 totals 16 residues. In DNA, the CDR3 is TGTGCCAGCAGTTACCGCATAGACATTGCTAACTATGGCTACACCTTC. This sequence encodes CASSYRIDIANYGYTF.

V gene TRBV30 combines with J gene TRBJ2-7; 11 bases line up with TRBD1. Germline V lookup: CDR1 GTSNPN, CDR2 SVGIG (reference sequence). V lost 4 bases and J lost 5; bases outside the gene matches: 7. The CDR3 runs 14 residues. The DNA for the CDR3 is TGTGCCTGGACTTTCGGGACAGGGGGAAACGAGCAGTACTTC. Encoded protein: CAWTFGTGGNEQYF.

CDR3 sequence (DNA): TGTGCCAGCAGGATGGACAGCGAGCAGTACTTC. This codes for CASRMDSEQYF. V gene TRBV6-5 combines with J gene TRBJ2-7; a possible D gene is TRBD1 (6 bases). Trimming pared 6 bases from V and 6 bases from J, leaving 9 bases between. The CDR3 spans 11 residues. Germline V gives CDR1 MNHEY, CDR2 SVGAGI.

The CDR3 coding sequence is TGCGCCAGCAGCCAAGACAGGCAGGGGAACACTGAAGCTTTCTTT. This encodes CASSQDRQGNTEAFF. V usage is TRBV4-1 and J usage is TRBJ1-1; tentatively, D is TRBD1 (5 bases). Deletions cut 0 bases from V and 1 base from J, with 9 bases between. There are 15 residues in the CDR3. Germline lookup yields CDR1 MGHRA and CDR2 YSYEKL.

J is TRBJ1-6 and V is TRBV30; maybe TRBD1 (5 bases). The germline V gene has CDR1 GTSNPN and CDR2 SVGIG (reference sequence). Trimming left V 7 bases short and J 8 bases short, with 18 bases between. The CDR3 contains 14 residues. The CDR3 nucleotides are TGTGCCTACCTGACAGAGCCTAAGGATTCACCCCTCCACTTT. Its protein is CAYLTEPKDSPLHF. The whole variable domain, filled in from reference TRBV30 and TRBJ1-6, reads SQTIHQWPATLVQPVGSPLSLECTVEGTSNPNLYWYRQAAGRGLQLLFYSVGIGQISSEVPQNLSASRPQDRQFILSSKKLLLSDSGFYLCAYLTEPKDSPLHFGNGTRLTVT.

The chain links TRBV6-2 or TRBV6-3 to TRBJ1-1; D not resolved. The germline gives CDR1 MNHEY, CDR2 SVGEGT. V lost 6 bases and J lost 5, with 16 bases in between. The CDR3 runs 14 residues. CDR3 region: CASSSEGGLTEAFF. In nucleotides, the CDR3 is TGTGCCAGCAGCTCCGAGGGTGGGCTGACTGAAGCTTTCTTT.

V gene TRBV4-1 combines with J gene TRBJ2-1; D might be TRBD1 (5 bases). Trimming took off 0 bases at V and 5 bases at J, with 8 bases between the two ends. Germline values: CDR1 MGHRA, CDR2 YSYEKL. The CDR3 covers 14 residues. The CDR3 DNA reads TGCGCCAGCAGCCAAGAAGCCAGGGACAATGAGCAGTTCTTC. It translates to CASSQEARDNEQFF.

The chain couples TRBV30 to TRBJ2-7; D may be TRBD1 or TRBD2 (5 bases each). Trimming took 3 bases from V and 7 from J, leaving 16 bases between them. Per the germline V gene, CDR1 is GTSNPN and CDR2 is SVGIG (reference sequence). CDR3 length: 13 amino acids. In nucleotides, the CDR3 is TGTGCCTGGAGCGACGGGACGACGGGAGAGCAGTACTTC. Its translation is CAWSDGTTGEQYF.

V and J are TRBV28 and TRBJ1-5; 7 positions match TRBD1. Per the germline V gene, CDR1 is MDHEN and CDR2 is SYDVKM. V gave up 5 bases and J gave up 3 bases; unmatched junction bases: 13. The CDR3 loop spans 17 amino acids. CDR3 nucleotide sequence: TGTGCCAGCAGTCCCACCGGGACAGAGATCGACAATCAGCCCCAGCATTTT. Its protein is CASSPTGTEIDNQPQHF.